The rows below give T cell receptor beta chains drawn from one sample of a study of shared clonotypes between healthy human individuals. Profiled with immunoSEQ multiplex PCR; TCRdb holds only in-frame clones, not every one. There are 950,000 to 1,100,000 clones in the sample; about 77% occur only once, and approximately 1.5% lies in the top ten. Input material: memory CD4+ T cells sorted from blood. All receptors derive from a man between 18 and 29 years old in good health. CDR3s leave out the opening cysteine and the closing phenylalanine or tryptophan. Fields, in order: V gene, J gene, CDR3 protein.

v_gene: TRBV6-5
j_gene: TRBJ2-3
CDR3aa: ASSSGPGQY

v_gene: TRBV7-9
j_gene: TRBJ2-4
CDR3aa: ASSRAAGAKNIQY

v_gene: TRBV28
j_gene: TRBJ2-3
CDR3aa: ASSLQGGTDTQY

v_gene: TRBV23-1
j_gene: TRBJ1-5
CDR3aa: ASSPRGRPNQPQH

v_gene: TRBV7-8
j_gene: TRBJ2-5
CDR3aa: ASTRTTGVKETQY

v_gene: TRBV20-1
j_gene: TRBJ1-2
CDR3aa: SARDNGYT

v_gene: TRBV7-2
j_gene: TRBJ2-7
CDR3aa: ASSPGGSSYEQY

v_gene: TRBV29-1
j_gene: TRBJ1-3
CDR3aa: SVVVRDTIY

v_gene: TRBV6-6
j_gene: TRBJ2-7
CDR3aa: ASTLLAGEKNYEQY

v_gene: TRBV5-1
j_gene: TRBJ2-5
CDR3aa: ASSVGGTETQY

v_gene: TRBV7-8
j_gene: TRBJ2-5
CDR3aa: ASSLGADTGWETQY

v_gene: TRBV5-4
j_gene: TRBJ2-7
CDR3aa: ASSTETGLRYEQY

v_gene: TRBV6-1
j_gene: TRBJ2-7
CDR3aa: ASSGTQTGGPHEQY

v_gene: TRBV6-5
j_gene: TRBJ1-2
CDR3aa: ASSYSTGNYGYT

v_gene: TRBV14
j_gene: TRBJ2-7
CDR3aa: ASSPHRGLSYEQY

v_gene: TRBV30
j_gene: TRBJ1-1
CDR3aa: AWSVEVYTEAF

v_gene: TRBV4-2
j_gene: TRBJ2-1
CDR3aa: ASSQGLGAGAGI

v_gene: TRBV14
j_gene: TRBJ1-1
CDR3aa: ASSQVYPGKMNTEAF

v_gene: TRBV7-2
j_gene: TRBJ1-1
CDR3aa: ASSPGPQTGYTEAF

v_gene: TRBV30
j_gene: TRBJ2-1
CDR3aa: AWSVTGYEQF

v_gene: TRBV5-4
j_gene: TRBJ1-1
CDR3aa: ASSRGDTEAF

v_gene: TRBV6-5
j_gene: TRBJ2-7
CDR3aa: ASSYGTGDTYEQY

v_gene: TRBV5-1
j_gene: TRBJ2-7
CDR3aa: ASSPGQGAYEQY

v_gene: TRBV7-8
j_gene: TRBJ2-2
CDR3aa: ASSIIAGNTGELF

v_gene: TRBV5-1
j_gene: TRBJ2-1
CDR3aa: ASSLAAGGPDEQF

v_gene: TRBV21-1
j_gene: TRBJ1-1
CDR3aa: ASSKGSQGRDTEAF

v_gene: TRBV7-9
j_gene: TRBJ2-4
CDR3aa: ASSRTRVGVGDIQY

v_gene: TRBV21-1
j_gene: TRBJ2-4
CDR3aa: ASDRGSGPAKNIQY

v_gene: TRBV2
j_gene: TRBJ1-4
CDR3aa: ASSDQQGALEKLF

v_gene: TRBV15
j_gene: TRBJ2-3
CDR3aa: ATSRVDDGTVRGTQY

v_gene: TRBV5-6
j_gene: TRBJ2-7
CDR3aa: ASSPGGSSYEQY

v_gene: TRBV7-2
j_gene: TRBJ2-7
CDR3aa: ASSWADSYEQY